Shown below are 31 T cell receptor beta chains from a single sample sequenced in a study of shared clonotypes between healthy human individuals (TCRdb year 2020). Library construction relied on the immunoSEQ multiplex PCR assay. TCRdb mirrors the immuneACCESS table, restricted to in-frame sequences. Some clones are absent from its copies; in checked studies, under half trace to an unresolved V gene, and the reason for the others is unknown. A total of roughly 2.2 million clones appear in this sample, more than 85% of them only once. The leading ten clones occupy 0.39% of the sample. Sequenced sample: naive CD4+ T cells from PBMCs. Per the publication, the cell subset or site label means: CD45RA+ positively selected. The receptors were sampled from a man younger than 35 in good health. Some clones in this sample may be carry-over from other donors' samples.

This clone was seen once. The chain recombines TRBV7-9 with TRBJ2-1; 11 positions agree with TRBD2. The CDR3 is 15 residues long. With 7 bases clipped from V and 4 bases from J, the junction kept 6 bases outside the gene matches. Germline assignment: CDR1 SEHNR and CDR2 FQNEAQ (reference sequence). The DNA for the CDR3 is TGTGCCAGCACCCCCGGGACTAGCGGTTACAATGAGCAGTTCTTC. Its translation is CASTPGTSGYNEQFF.

The CDR3 loop reads CASSPLTGTRTYF. The CDR3 DNA follows: TGTGCCAGCTCACCACTTACCGGGACACGGACGTACTTC. V is TRBV18 and J is TRBJ2-7; D may be TRBD1 (6 bases). The CDR3 has 13 amino acids. V was pared by 1 base and J by 12 bases, with 16 bases between. CDR1 is KGHSH and CDR2 is LQKENI in the germline V gene. Full variable domain (missing parts from reference TRBV18 and TRBJ2-7): NAGVMQNPRHLVRRRGQEARLRCSPMKGHSHVYWYRQLPEEGLKFMVYLQKENIIDESGMPKERFSAEFPKEGPSILRIQQVVRGDSAAYFCASSPLTGTRTYFGPGTRLTVT.

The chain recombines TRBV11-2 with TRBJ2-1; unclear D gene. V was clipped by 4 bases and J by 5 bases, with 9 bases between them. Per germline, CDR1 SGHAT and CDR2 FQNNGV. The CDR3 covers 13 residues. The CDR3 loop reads CASSSGPDNEQFF. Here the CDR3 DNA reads TGTGCCAGCAGCTCCGGACCAGACAATGAGCAGTTCTTC.

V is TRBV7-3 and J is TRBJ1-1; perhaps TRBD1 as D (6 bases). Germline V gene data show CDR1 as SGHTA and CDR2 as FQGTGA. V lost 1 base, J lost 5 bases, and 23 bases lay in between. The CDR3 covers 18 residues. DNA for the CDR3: TGTGCCAGCAGCTTAAGTGTCGCGGTAAGTCAGGGGACGACTGAAGCTTTCTTT. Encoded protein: CASSLSVAVSQGTTEAFF.

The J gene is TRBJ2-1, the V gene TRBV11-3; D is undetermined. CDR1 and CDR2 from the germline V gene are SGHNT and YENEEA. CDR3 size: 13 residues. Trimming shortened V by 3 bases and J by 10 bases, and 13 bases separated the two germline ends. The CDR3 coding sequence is TGTGCCAGCAGCTTCCGGAGCCCCGGGGAGCAGTTCTTC. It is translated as CASSFRSPGEQFF.

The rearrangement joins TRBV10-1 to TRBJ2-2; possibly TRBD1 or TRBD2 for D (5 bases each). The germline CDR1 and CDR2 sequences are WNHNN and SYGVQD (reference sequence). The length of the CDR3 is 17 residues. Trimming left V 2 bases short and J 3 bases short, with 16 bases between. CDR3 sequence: CASSEGAIARHTGELFF. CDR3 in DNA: TGCGCCAGCAGTGAGGGGGCCATAGCGAGACACACCGGGGAGCTGTTTTTT.

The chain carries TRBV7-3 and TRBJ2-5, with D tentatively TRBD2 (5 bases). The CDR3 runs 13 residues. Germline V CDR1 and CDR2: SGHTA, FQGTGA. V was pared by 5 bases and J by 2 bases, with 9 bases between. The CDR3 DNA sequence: TGTGCCAGCAGCGCAAGCGGACAAGAGACCCAGTACTTC. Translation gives CASSASGQETQYF. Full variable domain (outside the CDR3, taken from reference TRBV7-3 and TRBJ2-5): GAGVSQTPSNKVTEKGKYVELRCDPISGHTALYWYRQSLGQGPEFLIYFQGTGAADDSGLPNDRFFAVRPEGSVSTLKIQRTERGDSAVYLCASSASGQETQYFGPGTRLLVL.

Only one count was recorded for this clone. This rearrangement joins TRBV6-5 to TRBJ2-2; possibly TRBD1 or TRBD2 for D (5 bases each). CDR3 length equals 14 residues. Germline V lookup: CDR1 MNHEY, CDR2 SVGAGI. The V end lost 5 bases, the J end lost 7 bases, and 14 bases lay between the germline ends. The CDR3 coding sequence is TGTGCCAGCAGTCTGAAGCCTGGGGGCGGGGAGCTGTTTTTT. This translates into CASSLKPGGGELFF.

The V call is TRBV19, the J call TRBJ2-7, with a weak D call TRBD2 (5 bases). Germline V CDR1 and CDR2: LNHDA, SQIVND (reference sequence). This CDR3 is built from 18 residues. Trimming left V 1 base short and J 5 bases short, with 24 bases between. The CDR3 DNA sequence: TGTGCCAGTAGTATAGCCCTTTCCCCGACGACCGGGCGGGACGAGCAGTACTTC. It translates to CASSIALSPTTGRDEQYF.

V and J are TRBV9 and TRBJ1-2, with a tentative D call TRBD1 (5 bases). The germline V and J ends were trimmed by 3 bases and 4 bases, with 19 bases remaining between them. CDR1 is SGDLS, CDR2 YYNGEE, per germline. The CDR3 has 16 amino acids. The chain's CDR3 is CASSANMTAGGYGYTF. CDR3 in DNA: TGTGCCAGCAGCGCCAATATGACAGCCGGCGGCTATGGCTACACCTTC.

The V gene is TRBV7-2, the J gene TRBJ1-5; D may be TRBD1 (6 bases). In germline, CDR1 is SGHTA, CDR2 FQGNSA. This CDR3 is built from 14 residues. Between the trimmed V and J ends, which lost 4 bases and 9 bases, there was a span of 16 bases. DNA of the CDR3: TGTGCCAGCAGCTCGACATGGACAGCCTCGCCCCAGCATTTT. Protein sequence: CASSSTWTASPQHF.

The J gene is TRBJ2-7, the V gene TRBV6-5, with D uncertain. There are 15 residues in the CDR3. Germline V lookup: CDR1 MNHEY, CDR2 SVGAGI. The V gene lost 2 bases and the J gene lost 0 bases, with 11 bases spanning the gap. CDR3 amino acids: CASSYGRASSYEQYF. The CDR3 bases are TGTGCCAGCAGTTACGGACGTGCCAGCTCCTACGAGCAGTACTTC.

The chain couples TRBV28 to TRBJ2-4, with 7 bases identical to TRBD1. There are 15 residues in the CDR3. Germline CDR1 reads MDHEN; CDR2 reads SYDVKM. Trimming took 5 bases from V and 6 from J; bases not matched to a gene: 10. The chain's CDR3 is CASSISQGQLNIQYF. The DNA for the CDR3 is TGTGCCAGCAGTATCTCGCAGGGACAGCTAAACATTCAGTACTTC.

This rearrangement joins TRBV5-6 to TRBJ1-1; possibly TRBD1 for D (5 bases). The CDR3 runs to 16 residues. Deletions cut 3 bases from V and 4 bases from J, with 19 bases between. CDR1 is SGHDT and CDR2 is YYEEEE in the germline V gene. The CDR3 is CASSSPRGFVGTEAFF. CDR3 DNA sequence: TGTGCCAGCAGCTCCCCTCGGGGGTTTGTGGGCACTGAAGCTTTCTTT.

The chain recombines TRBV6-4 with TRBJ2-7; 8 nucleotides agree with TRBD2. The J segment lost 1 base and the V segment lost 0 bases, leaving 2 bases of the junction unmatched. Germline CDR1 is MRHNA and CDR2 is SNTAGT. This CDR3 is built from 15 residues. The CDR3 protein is CASSDSTGGSYEQYF. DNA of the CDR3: TGTGCCAGCAGTGACTCAACGGGAGGGTCCTACGAGCAGTACTTC.

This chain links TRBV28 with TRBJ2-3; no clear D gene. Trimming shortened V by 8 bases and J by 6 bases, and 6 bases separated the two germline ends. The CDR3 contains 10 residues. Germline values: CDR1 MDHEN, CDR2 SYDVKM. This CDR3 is CASAKDTQYF. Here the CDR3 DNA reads TGTGCCAGCGCAAAGGATACGCAGTATTTT.

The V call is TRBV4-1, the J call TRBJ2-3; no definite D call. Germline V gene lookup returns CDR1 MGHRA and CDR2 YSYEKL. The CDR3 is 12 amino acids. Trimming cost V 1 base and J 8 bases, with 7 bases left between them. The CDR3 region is CASSQVIGTQYF. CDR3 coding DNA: TGCGCCAGCAGCCAAGTCATCGGTACGCAGTATTTT.

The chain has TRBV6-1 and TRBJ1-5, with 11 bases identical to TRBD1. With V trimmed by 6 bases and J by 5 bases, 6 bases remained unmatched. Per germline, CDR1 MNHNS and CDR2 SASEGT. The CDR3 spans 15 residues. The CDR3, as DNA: TGTGCCAGCAGGACCCCGGGACAGGGGGATCAGCCCCAGCATTTT. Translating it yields CASRTPGQGDQPQHF.

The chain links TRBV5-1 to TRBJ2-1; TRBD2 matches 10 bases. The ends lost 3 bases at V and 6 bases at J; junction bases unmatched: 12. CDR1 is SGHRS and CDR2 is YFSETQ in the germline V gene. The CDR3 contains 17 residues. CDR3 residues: CASSSQMPWTSGNEQFF. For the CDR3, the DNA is TGCGCCAGCAGCTCTCAAATGCCGTGGACTAGCGGCAATGAGCAGTTCTTC.

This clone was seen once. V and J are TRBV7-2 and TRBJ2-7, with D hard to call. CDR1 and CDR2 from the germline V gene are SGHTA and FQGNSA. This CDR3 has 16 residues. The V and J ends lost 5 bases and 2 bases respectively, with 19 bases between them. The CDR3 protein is CASSPRSTQTTYEQYF. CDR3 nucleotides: TGTGCCAGCAGCCCCCGCTCGACGCAAACCACCTACGAGCAGTACTTC.

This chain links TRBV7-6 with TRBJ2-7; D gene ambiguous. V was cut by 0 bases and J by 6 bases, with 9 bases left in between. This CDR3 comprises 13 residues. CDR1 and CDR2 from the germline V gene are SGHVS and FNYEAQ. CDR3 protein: CASSLAYGLEQYF. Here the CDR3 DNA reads TGTGCCAGCAGCTTAGCGTATGGGCTCGAGCAGTACTTC. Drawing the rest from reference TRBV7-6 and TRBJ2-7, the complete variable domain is GAGVSQSPRYKVTKRGQDVALRCDPISGHVSLYWYRQALGQGPEFLTYFNYEAQQDKSGLPNDRFSAERPEGSISTLTIQRTEQRDSAMYRCASSLAYGLEQYFGPGTRLTVT.

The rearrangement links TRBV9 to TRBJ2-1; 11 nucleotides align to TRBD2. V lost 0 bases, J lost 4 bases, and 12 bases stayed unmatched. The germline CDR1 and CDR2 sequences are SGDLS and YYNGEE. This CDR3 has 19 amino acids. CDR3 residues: CASSVEGLTSGRRYNEQFF. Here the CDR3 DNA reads TGTGCCAGCAGCGTAGAGGGGCTAACTAGCGGGAGACGATACAATGAGCAGTTCTTC.

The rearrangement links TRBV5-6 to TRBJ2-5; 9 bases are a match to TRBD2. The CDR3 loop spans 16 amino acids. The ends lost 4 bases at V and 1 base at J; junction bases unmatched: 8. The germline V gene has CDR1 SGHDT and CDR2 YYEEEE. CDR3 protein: CASSRRAGGPQETQYF. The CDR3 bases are TGTGCCAGCAGCCGACGTGCGGGAGGGCCCCAAGAGACCCAGTACTTC.

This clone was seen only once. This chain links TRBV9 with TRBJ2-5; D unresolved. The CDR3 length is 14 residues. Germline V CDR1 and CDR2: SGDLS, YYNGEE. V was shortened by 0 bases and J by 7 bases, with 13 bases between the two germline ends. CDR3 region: CASSVGSTVGTQYF. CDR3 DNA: TGTGCCAGCAGCGTAGGTTCTACAGTAGGGACCCAGTACTTC.

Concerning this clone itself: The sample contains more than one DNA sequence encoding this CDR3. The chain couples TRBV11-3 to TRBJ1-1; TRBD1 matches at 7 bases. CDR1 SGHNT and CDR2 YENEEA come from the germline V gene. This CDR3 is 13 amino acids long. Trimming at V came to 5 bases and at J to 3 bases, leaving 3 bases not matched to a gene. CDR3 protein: CASSPTGDTEAFF. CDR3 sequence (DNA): TGTGCCAGCAGCCCCACAGGGGACACTGAAGCTTTCTTT. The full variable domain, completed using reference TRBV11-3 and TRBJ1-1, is EAGVVQSPRYKIIEKKQPVAFWCNPISGHNTLYWYLQNLGQGPELLIRYENEEAVDDSQLPKDRFSAERLKGVDSTLKIQPAELGDSAVYLCASSPTGDTEAFFGQGTRLTVV.

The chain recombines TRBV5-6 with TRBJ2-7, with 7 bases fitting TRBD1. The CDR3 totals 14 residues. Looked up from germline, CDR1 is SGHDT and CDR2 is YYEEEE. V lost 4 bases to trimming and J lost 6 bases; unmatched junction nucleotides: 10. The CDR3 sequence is CASSQRGPAPEQYF. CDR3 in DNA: TGTGCCAGCAGCCAAAGGGGGCCAGCCCCCGAGCAGTACTTC.

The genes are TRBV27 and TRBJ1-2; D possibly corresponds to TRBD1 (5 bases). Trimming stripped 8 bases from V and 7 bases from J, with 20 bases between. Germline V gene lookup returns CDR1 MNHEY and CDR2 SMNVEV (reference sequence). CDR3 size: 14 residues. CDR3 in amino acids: CASGPGGYNGGYTF. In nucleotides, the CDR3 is TGTGCCAGCGGCCCCGGGGGGTACAATGGTGGCTACACCTTC.

CDR3 loop: CAISLRGTGDYEQYF. CDR3 DNA: TGTGCCATCAGTCTACGAGGGACAGGAGACTACGAGCAGTACTTC. The V call is TRBV10-3, the J call TRBJ2-7, with 8 bases that match TRBD1. The CDR3 consists of 15 residues. Germline V lookup: CDR1 ENHRY, CDR2 SYGVKD. J was trimmed by 3 bases and V by 5 bases; bases with no gene match: 9.

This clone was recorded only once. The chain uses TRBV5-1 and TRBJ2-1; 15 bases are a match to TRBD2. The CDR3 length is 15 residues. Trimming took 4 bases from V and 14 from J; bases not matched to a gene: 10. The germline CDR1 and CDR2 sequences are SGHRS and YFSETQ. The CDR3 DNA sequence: TGCGCCAGCAGCGAGGGACTAGCGGGAGGTCATGTTAAGTTCTTC. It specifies CASSEGLAGGHVKFF.

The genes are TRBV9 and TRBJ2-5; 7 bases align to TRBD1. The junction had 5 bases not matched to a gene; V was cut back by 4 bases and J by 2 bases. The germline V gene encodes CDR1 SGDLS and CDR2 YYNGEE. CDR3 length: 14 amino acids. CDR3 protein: CASSPGQEQETQYF. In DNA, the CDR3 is TGTGCCAGCAGCCCCGGACAGGAACAAGAGACCCAGTACTTC.

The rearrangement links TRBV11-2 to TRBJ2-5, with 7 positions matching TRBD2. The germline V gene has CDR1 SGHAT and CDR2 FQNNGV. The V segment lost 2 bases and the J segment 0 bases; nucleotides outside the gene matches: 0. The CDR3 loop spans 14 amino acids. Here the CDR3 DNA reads TGTGCCAGCAGCTTACTAGCGGACCAAGAGACCCAGTACTTC. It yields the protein CASSLLADQETQYF.